These 24 T cell receptor beta chains originate from one sample sequenced in a study of T cell repertoires in cytomegalovirus infection. TCRdb re-derived calls from the reads in MiXCR, one entry per CDR3 protein. Of 200,000 to 300,000 distinct CDR3 sequences in the sample, around 8.7% are singletons; the top ten hold less than 15%. Sequenced sample: PBMCs. These TCRs come from a human donor in good health (CMV status not recorded). Some clones in this sample may be carry-over from other donors' samples.

The V call is TRBV5-1, the J call TRBJ2-3, with TRBD2 matching over 7 bases. Germline assignment: CDR1 SGHRS and CDR2 YFSETQ. The CDR3 runs to 14 residues. V was clipped by 4 bases and J by 2 bases; unmatched bases: 4. This CDR3 is CASSQTSDTDTQYF. In nucleotides, the CDR3 is TGCGCCAGCAGCCAAACTAGCGACACAGATACGCAGTATTTT.

This clonotype has a count of ten or more. V usage is TRBV14 and J usage is TRBJ1-1; 9 bases fit TRBD1. V shed 1 base and J 5 bases; nucleotides not matched to a gene: 8. CDR1 and CDR2 (germline): SGHDN, FVKESK. The CDR3 is 16 amino acids. DNA for the CDR3: TGTGCCAGCAGCCAAGGTCCGGGACAGGGCTTGACTGAAGCTTTCTTT. Translation gives CASSQGPGQGLTEAFF.

This chain uses TRBV2 with TRBJ1-5, with D possibly TRBD1 on 5 matching bases. CDR1 is SNHLY, CDR2 FYNNEI, per germline. The V end lost 7 bases, the J end lost 5 bases, and 9 bases lay between the germline ends. This CDR3 contains 12 residues. The CDR3 nucleotides read TGTGCCAGCAAACCGGGGGATCAGCCCCAGCATTTT. Amino acid sequence: CASKPGDQPQHF. The variable domain in full, with the rest retrieved from reference TRBV2 and TRBJ1-5, is EPEVTQTPSHQVTQMGQEVILRCVPISNHLYFYWYRQILGQKVEFLVSFYNNEISEKSEIFDDQFSVERPDGSNFTLKIRSTKLEDSAMYFCASKPGDQPQHFGDGTRLSIL.

J is TRBJ1-5 and V is TRBV20-1; a weak D match, TRBD1 (6 bases). This CDR3 region has 15 residues. The germline V and J ends were trimmed by 0 bases and 7 bases, with 16 bases remaining between them. Germline values: CDR1 DFQATT, CDR2 SNEGSKA (reference sequence). As DNA, the CDR3 is TGCAGTGCTAGAGATCGCCGGGGGCAGAAACAGCCCCAGCATTTT. Translated: CSARDRRGQKQPQHF.

This clonotype was observed at least ten times. This sequence joins TRBV7-9 and TRBJ2-7; TRBD2 might be the D (5 bases). Germline assignment: CDR1 SEHNR and CDR2 FQNEAQ (reference sequence). This CDR3 has 15 residues. Deletions cut 5 bases from V and 0 bases from J, with 14 bases between. This CDR3 reads CASSPGFLSSYEQYF. The CDR3 nucleotides are TGTGCCAGCAGCCCGGGGTTCCTGAGCTCCTACGAGCAGTACTTC.

CDR3 in DNA: TGTGCCAGCCGACGGTACGGGACAGGGAATTACGAGCAGTACTTC. Its translation: CASRRYGTGNYEQYF. The rearrangement uses TRBV6-5 and TRBJ2-7, with TRBD1 identical over 9 bases. With V trimmed by 8 bases and J by 4 bases, 12 bases remained unmatched. The germline V gene has CDR1 MNHEY and CDR2 SVGAGI. The CDR3 runs to 15 residues.

This clonotype has at least ten counts. The rearrangement uses TRBV7-9 and TRBJ1-6; D not resolved. The V end was cut by 2 bases, the J end by 8 bases, with 4 bases between. The CDR3 totals 12 residues. Germline CDR1 is SEHNR and CDR2 is FQNEAQ (reference sequence). DNA of the CDR3: TGTGCCAGCAGCTTACAGGATTCACCCCTCCACTTT. As protein: CASSLQDSPLHF.

There are a few counts of this clonotype. J is TRBJ2-5 and V is TRBV7-2, with 8 bases lining up with TRBD2. Trimming at V came to 10 bases and at J to 8 bases, leaving 24 bases not matched to a gene. The CDR3 sequence is 17 residues long. Per the germline V gene, CDR1 is SGHTA and CDR2 is FQGNSA. CDR3 nucleotide sequence: TGTGCCATATCCGCCGATCTTACTAGCGGATGGGGACACACCCAGTACTTC. This codes for CAISADLTSGWGHTQYF.

The gene calls are TRBV12-3 or TRBV12-4 and TRBJ2-3, with 9 positions matching TRBD2. J lost 0 bases, V lost 6 bases, and 7 bases had no gene match. This CDR3 spans 16 amino acids. In nucleotides, the CDR3 is TGTGCCAGCAGGCCCGGCGGGGGGGCTAGCACAGATACGCAGTATTTT. Translation: CASRPGGGASTDTQYF.

This clonotype was counted at least ten times. J is TRBJ2-1 and V is TRBV10-3; 9 bases are shared with TRBD2. The CDR3 is 15 residues long. After removal of 4 bases from V and 8 bases from J, the junction contained 9 bases not matched to a gene. CDR1 is ENHRY and CDR2 is SYGVKD in the germline V gene. The CDR3 region has the DNA TGTGCCATCAGTGTCAGGCGGGGGGGCCAGGATGAGCAGTTCTTC. This gives the protein CAISVRRGGQDEQFF.

The chain is built from TRBV19 and TRBJ1-4; D may be TRBD1 (6 bases). Between the trimmed V and J ends, which lost 4 bases and 8 bases, there was a span of 20 bases. This CDR3 comprises 16 residues. Germline V gives CDR1 LNHDA, CDR2 SQIVND (reference sequence). The CDR3: CASSNRTGFRREKLFF. In DNA, the CDR3 is TGTGCCAGTAGTAATAGAACAGGGTTTCGGAGAGAAAAACTGTTTTTT.

This clonotype has at least ten counts. This chain joins TRBV7-2 and TRBJ2-5, with TRBD1 as a possible D gene (5 bases). Germline V gene data show CDR1 as SGHTA and CDR2 as FQGNSA. Deletions cut 2 bases from V and 1 base from J, with 11 bases between. This CDR3 is built from 15 residues. The CDR3 loop reads CASSLPRQLQETQYF. As DNA, the CDR3 is TGTGCCAGCAGCTTACCTCGACAGCTCCAAGAGACCCAGTACTTC. Full variable domain (missing parts from reference TRBV7-2 and TRBJ2-5): GAGVSQSPSNKVTEKGKDVELRCDPISGHTALYWYRQSLGQGLEFLIYFQGNSAPDKSGLPSDRFSAERTGGSVSTLTIQRTQQEDSAVYLCASSLPRQLQETQYFGPGTRLLVL.

This clonotype was observed many times. The chain couples TRBV20-1 to TRBJ2-2; 9 positions agree with TRBD1. The J segment lost 3 bases and the V segment lost 1 base, leaving 3 bases of the junction unmatched. CDR3 length: 15 amino acids. CDR1 DFQATT and CDR2 SNEGSKA come from the germline V gene (reference sequence). The CDR3 sequence: CSARAGTGYTGELFF. The CDR3 bases are TGCAGTGCTAGAGCCGGGACAGGGTACACCGGGGAGCTGTTTTTT.

This clonotype occurred many times. CDR3 residues: CASSLNRVIGKSAFF. DNA for the CDR3: TGTGCCAGCAGCTTAAACAGGGTCATCGGAAAATCCGCTTTCTTT. This chain joins TRBV7-2 and TRBJ1-1, with D possibly matching TRBD1 (6 bases). From germline, CDR1 is SGHTA and CDR2 FQGNSA. CDR3 size: 15 residues. The V end was cut by 2 bases, the J end by 11 bases, with 21 bases between.

This clonotype was observed many times. The gene calls are TRBV6-5 and TRBJ2-7; the match to TRBD1 covers 8 bases. The CDR3 has 15 amino acids. In germline, CDR1 is MNHEY, CDR2 SVGAGI. V dropped 6 bases and J dropped 2; count of bases not matched to a gene: 9. CDR3 sequence reads: CASREFPTGAYEQYF. In DNA, the CDR3 is TGTGCCAGCAGAGAGTTTCCGACAGGGGCCTACGAGCAGTACTTC.

This clonotype was detected many times. V gene TRBV7-2 combines with J gene TRBJ2-3; TRBD2 might be the D (5 bases). Trimming removed 6 bases at V and 0 bases at J, with 7 bases between. Germline V CDR1 and CDR2: SGHTA, FQGNSA. The CDR3 loop spans 13 amino acids. CDR3 coding DNA: TGTGCCAGCAGAGACTATAGCACAGATACGCAGTATTTT. It encodes CASRDYSTDTQYF.

Many counts were recorded for this clonotype. V and J are TRBV19 and TRBJ2-1; 9 nucleotides agree with TRBD2. Germline trimming cut 5 bases from V and 8 bases from J; bases unmatched to any gene: 16. The germline V gene has CDR1 LNHDA and CDR2 SQIVND (reference sequence). The CDR3 runs 17 residues. The CDR3 DNA sequence: TGTGCCAGTAGTCTGGAGATTAGCGGGAGTTACAGGTATGAGCAGTTCTTC. It is translated as CASSLEISGSYRYEQFF.

In its sample, this clonotype was seen many times. This chain joins TRBV7-9 and TRBJ2-1, with 10 bases matching TRBD2. V was clipped by 8 bases and J by 4 bases; unmatched bases: 2. Per the germline V gene, CDR1 is SEHNR and CDR2 is FQNEAQ (reference sequence). There are 13 residues in the CDR3. Written as DNA, the CDR3 is TGTGCCAGCGCAGCGGGAGGGTACAATGAGCAGTTCTTC. It yields the protein CASAAGGYNEQFF.

This clonotype appeared a few times. The rearrangement links TRBV20-1 to TRBJ2-3, with a tentative D call TRBD2 (5 bases). Between the trimmed V and J ends, which lost 0 bases and 8 bases, there was a span of 18 bases. The CDR3 extends over 15 amino acids. CDR1 and CDR2 (germline): DFQATT, SNEGSKA (reference sequence). CDR3 in amino acids: CSAREAARRMGTQYF. DNA of the CDR3: TGCAGTGCTAGAGAAGCGGCCAGACGAATGGGTACGCAGTATTTT.

The genes are TRBV12-3 or TRBV12-4 and TRBJ2-1; D remains ambiguous. The CDR3 has 14 amino acids. V lost 3 bases and J lost 2, with 8 bases in between. CDR3 bases: TGTGCCAGCAGTTTCGAGAAGACCTACAATGAGCAGTTCTTC. Amino acids: CASSFEKTYNEQFF.

This chain links TRBV7-2 with TRBJ1-2; 10 bases agree with TRBD1. The V gene end was trimmed by 9 bases and the J gene end by 8 bases; junction bases not matched to a gene: 18. The germline V gene has CDR1 SGHTA and CDR2 FQGNSA. The CDR3 is 16 residues long. CDR3 bases: TGTGCCAGTTCCGGGACAGGGGTGCCGAGGGGAGAGGGCTACACCTTC. It yields the protein CASSGTGVPRGEGYTF.

At least ten counts were recorded for this clonotype. The V call is TRBV12-3 or TRBV12-4, the J call TRBJ2-7; 9 nucleotides align to TRBD1. The J segment lost 3 bases and the V segment lost 1 base, leaving 4 bases of the junction unmatched. The CDR3 totals 15 residues. The CDR3 DNA sequence: TGTGCCAGCAGTTTAGGGACAGGGGCCTTCTACGAGCAGTACTTC. This translates into CASSLGTGAFYEQYF.

This clonotype occurred many times. This chain links TRBV2 with TRBJ2-2; D gene unclear. The CDR3 totals 14 residues. Deletions cut 4 bases from V and 4 bases from J, with 10 bases between. Germline V lookup: CDR1 SNHLY, CDR2 FYNNEI. DNA of the CDR3: TGTGCCAGCAGTGCCCCCAGAGGCACCGGGGAGCTGTTTTTT. Protein product: CASSAPRGTGELFF. Full variable domain (missing parts from reference TRBV2 and TRBJ2-2): EPEVTQTPSHQVTQMGQEVILRCVPISNHLYFYWYRQILGQKVEFLVSFYNNEISEKSEIFDDQFSVERPDGSNFTLKIRSTKLEDSAMYFCASSAPRGTGELFFGEGSRLTVL.

The sample holds many counts of this clonotype. The chain has TRBV7-8 and TRBJ1-4; D not certain. In germline, CDR1 is SGHVS, CDR2 FQNEAQ. V was trimmed by 5 bases and J by 3 bases, leaving 13 bases between them. This CDR3 is built from 15 residues. DNA for the CDR3: TGTGCCAGCAGCCTTCGGGAAGCGGCTAATGAAAAACTGTTTTTT. Protein: CASSLREAANEKLFF.